The sequence of this T cell receptor beta chain was determined in a study of T cell responses to AZD1222 COVID-19 vaccine (dated by TCRdb to the early 2020s). Background for the entire study: TCR sequencing was performed for some 250 trial participants, of whom roughly 200 were given two doses of AZD1222 and about 25 were given two doses of MenACWY control vaccine. Trial participants were enrolled by age into 18-55, 56-69 and 70-plus year subgroups, with approximately 160, 26 and 62 TCR-sequenced participants respectively.

About this clone itself: This clone's antigen is unknown. Base qualities are not at hand, and no much larger clone is one base apart.

The CDR3 regions of human TCRbeta chains were subjected to immunosequencing. The paper's processing steps were these. TCRs in the repertoires were matched against a reference library of SARS-CoV-2-specific TCRs that had been generated with the MIRA antigen-specificity platform. Breadth meant the fraction of unique TCRs that were SARS-CoV-2-associated, whereas depth meant the fraction of total T cells that were SARS-CoV-2-associated. Using the MIRA data, each spike-specific TCR was assigned both to the spike region to which the TCR was reactive and to a CD4 or CD8 class. Log10-transformed breadth and depth values were compared by one-way ANOVA with Sidak's multiple comparisons tests. This immuneACCESS table, as held by TCRdb, lists in-frame sequences with V and J called but not all clones. Of the missing ones, under half trace to an unresolved V gene in checked studies; the others have no known cause. V and J calls and clone size follow that table, whereas D and trimming were derived from the DNA. In all, the sample holds tens of thousands of clones, and 80% to 90% of those were seen once. The ten largest clones take up 5.5% to 7% of the sample.

The time point label, as the study defines it: about 28 days (+/-7) after the second vaccine dose. Because spike-specific TCR depth and breadth did not differ between the two schedules, AZD1222 recipients who got a second dose at roughly 4 weeks were pooled with those who got a second dose at roughly 12 weeks. Vaccinee samples came from UK trials COV001 and COV002, including a single-blind randomized controlled phase 2/3 trial of AZD1222 (ChAdOx1 nCoV-19) in healthy adults. Trial participant PBMC samples were collected at day 0 and day 28 after the second dose for TCRbeta chain sequencing. Beyond this particular receptor, the publication reports: Nearly half of unique spike-specific TCRs reportedly recognized epitopes outside regions mutated in the B.1.351 and B.1.1.7 variants. A significant rise in spike-specific TCR breadth and depth was observed after two AZD1222 doses relative to day 0 and relative to MenACWY recipients. Conclusions about previously exposed vaccinees are limited, since just six AZD1222 recipients were seropositive for SARS-CoV-2 at baseline. Because no day 14 peak-response samples were available, repertoires were characterized only after the peak T cell response. CD4 TCRs associated with the vaccine covered the entire spike protein, and the dominant responses were in regions 160-218 and 743-854. Participants were mostly white British and included more females than males, and it was suggested by the authors that clonal diversity may have been underestimated. The 56-69-year group was small, and its depth increase did not reach significance, likely because of low power.

The input for sequencing was peripheral blood, taken 28 days after the second AZD1222 dose. This sequence originates from an adult who received the AZD1222 COVID-19 vaccine.

The DNA sequence is given as TGTGCCAGCAGGGAGACTAGCGGGGTTGGCCATGAGCAGTTCTTC. This is translated as CASRETSGVGHEQFF. Recombination joined TRBV2 with TRBJ2-1, and 11 junction bases match TRBD2. Via the germline V gene, CDR1 is SNHLY and CDR2 FYNNEI. V loses 6 bases at its end and J loses 8 bases; junction bases beyond the gene matches: 9. The CDR3 numbers 15 residues from cysteine through phenylalanine. The DNA shown is the 45-base CDR3, in frame from base 1. The entire variable domain, with the stretches around the CDR3 drawn from the reference TRBV2 and TRBJ2-1 proteins, is EPEVTQTPSHQVTQMGQEVILRCVPISNHLYFYWYRQILGQKVEFLVSFYNNEISEKSEIFDDQFSVERPDGSNFTLKIRSTKLEDSAMYFCASRETSGVGHEQFFGPGTRLTVL.